This T cell receptor (beta chain) was obtained from a study of shared clonotypes between healthy human individuals. Study-wide background: Donor composition was a couple of women and three men, aged 18 to 49.

Naive CD8 cells were CD45RO-negative, positively selected for CCR7, excluding terminally differentiated effector memory CD45RA+ cells. Every one of the donors was a Caucasian adult that lived in Nashville, Tennessee. This CDR3 spans 14 amino acids. CDR1 LNHNV and CDR2 YYDKDF come from the germline V gene (reference sequence). V shed 5 bases, J shed 3 bases, and the junction held 6 bases outside the gene matches. Genomic DNA from each subset was divided evenly over several immunoSEQ plates. The assay was immunoSEQ multiplex PCR, and TCRdb's table has in-frame clones only and misses some. This table holds 2 million to 2.5 million clones, approximately 94% found once.

This sequence was found in a young man in good health. Some clones in this sample may be carry-over from other donors' samples. Sequenced material: naive CD8+ T cells from PBMCs. This chain connects TRBV15 to TRBJ1-1; 7 bases match TRBD1. The CDR3 spells CATSPEGADTEAFF. The CDR3 nucleotides read TGTGCCACCAGCCCGGAGGGGGCGGACACTGAAGCTTTCTTT.